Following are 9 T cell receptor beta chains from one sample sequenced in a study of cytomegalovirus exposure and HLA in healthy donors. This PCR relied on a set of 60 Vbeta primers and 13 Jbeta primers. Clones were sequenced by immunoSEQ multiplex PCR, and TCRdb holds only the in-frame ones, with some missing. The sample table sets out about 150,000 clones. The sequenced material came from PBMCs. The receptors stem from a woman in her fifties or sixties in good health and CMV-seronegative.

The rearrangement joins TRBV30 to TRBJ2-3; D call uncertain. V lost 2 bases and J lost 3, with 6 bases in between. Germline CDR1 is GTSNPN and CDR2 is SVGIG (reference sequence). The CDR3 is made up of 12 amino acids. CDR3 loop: CAWSPQTDTQYF. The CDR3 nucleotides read TGTGCCTGGAGTCCCCAGACAGATACGCAGTATTTT.

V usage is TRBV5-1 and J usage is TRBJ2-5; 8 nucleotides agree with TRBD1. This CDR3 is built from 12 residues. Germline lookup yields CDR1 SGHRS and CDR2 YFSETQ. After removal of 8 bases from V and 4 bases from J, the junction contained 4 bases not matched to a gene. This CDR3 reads CASHDRGETQYF. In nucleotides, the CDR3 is TGCGCCAGTCACGACAGGGGAGAGACCCAGTACTTC.

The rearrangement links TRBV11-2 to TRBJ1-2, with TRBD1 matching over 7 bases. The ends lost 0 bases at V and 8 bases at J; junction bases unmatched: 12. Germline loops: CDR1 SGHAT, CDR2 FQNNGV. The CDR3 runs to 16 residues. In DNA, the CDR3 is TGTGCCAGCAGCTTAGATGCGACCCTGGCAGGGGGGGGCTACACCTTC. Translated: CASSLDATLAGGGYTF.

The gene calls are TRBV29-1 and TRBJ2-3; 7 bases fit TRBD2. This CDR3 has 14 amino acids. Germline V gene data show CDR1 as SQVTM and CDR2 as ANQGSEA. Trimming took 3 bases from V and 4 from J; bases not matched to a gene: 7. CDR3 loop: CSVEIAGFPDTQYF. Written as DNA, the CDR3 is TGCAGCGTTGAGATAGCGGGCTTCCCAGATACGCAGTATTTT.

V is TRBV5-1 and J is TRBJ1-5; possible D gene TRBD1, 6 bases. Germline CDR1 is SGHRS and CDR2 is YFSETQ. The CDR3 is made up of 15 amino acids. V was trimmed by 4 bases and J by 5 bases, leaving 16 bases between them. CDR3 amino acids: CASSPGGQPDQPQHF. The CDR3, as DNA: TGCGCCAGCAGCCCCGGTGGACAGCCTGATCAGCCCCAGCATTTT.

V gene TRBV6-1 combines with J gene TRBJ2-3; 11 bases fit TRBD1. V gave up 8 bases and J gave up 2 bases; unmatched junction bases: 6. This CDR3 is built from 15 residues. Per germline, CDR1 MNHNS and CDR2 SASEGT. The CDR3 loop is CASHRGQGATDTQYF. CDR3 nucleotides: TGTGCCAGCCATCGCGGACAGGGGGCCACAGATACGCAGTATTTT.

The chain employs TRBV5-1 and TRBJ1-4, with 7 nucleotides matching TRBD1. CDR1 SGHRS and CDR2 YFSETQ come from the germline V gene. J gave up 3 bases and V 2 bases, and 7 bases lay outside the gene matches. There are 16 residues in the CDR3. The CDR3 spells CASSFSPGQPNEKLFF. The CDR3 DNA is TGCGCCAGCAGCTTTAGTCCGGGACAGCCTAATGAAAAACTGTTTTTT.

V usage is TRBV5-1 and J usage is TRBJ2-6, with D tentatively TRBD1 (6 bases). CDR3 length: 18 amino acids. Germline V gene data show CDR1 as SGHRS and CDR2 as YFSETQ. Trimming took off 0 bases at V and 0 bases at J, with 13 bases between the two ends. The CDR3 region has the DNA TGCGCCAGCAGCTTGGCAGGGGATACAATCTCTGGGGCCAACGTCCTGACTTTC. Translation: CASSLAGDTISGANVLTF.

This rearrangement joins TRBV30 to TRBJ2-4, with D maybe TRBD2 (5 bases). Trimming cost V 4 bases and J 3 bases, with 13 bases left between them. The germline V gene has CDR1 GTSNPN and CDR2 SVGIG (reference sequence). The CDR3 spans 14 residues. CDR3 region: CAWNLGRGKNIQYF. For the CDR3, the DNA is TGTGCCTGGAATTTAGGCCGGGGCAAAAACATTCAGTACTTC. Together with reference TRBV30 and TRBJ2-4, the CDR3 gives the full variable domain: SQTIHQWPATLVQPVGSPLSLECTVEGTSNPNLYWYRQAAGRGLQLLFYSVGIGQISSEVPQNLSASRPQDRQFILSSKKLLLSDSGFYLCAWNLGRGKNIQYFGAGTRLSVL.